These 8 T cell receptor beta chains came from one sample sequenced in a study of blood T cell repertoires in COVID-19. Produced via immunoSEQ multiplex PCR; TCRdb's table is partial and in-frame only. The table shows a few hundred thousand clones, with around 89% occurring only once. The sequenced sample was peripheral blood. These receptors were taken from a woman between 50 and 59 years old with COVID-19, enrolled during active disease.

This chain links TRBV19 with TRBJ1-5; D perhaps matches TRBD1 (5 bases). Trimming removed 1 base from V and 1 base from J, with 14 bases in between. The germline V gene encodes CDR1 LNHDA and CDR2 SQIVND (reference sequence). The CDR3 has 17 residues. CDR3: CASSIGGRARSNQPQHF. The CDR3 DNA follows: TGTGCCAGTAGTATAGGGGGCAGGGCCCGGAGCAATCAGCCCCAGCATTTT. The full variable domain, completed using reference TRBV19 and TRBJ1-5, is DGGITQSPKYLFRKEGQNVTLSCEQNLNHDAMYWYRQDPGQGLRLIYYSQIVNDFQKGDIAEGYSVSREKKESFPLTVTSAQKNPTAFYLCASSIGGRARSNQPQHFGDGTRLSIL.

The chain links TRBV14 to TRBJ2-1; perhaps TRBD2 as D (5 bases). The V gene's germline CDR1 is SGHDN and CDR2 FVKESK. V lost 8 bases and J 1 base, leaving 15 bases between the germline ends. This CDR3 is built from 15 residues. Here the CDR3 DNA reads TGTGCCAGCCGTCCTGCTAGCAGTTCCTACAATGAGCAGTTCTTC. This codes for CASRPASSSYNEQFF.

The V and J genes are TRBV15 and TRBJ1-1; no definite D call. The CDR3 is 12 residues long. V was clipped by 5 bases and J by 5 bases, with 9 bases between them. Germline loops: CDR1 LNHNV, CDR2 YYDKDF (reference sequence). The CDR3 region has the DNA TGTGCCACCAGCTCTTTCAGGACTGAAGCTTTCTTT. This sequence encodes CATSSFRTEAFF.

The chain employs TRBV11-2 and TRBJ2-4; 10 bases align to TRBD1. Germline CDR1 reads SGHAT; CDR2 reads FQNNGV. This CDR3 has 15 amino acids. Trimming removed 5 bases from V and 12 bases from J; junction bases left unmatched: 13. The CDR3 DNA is TGTGCCAGCAGCCTCGCCGGGACAGGGGTCTTACCTCAGTACTTC. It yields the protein CASSLAGTGVLPQYF.

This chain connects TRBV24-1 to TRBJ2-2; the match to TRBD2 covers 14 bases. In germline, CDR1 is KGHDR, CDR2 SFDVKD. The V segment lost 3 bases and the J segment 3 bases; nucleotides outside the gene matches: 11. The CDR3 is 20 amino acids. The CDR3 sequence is CATSDPGGTSGREDTGELFF. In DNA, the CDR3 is TGTGCCACCAGTGATCCGGGAGGGACTAGCGGGAGAGAAGACACCGGGGAGCTGTTTTTT.

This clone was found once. This CDR3 is CASSRTPTGFVDYTF. CDR3 DNA sequence: TGTGCCAGCAGCCGGACCCCGACAGGGTTTGTTGACTACACCTTC. V is TRBV6-5 and J is TRBJ1-2; the match to TRBD1 covers 7 bases. With 6 bases clipped from V and 10 bases from J, the junction kept 17 bases outside the gene matches. This CDR3 is 15 amino acids long. CDR1 is MNHEY and CDR2 is SVGAGI in the germline V gene.

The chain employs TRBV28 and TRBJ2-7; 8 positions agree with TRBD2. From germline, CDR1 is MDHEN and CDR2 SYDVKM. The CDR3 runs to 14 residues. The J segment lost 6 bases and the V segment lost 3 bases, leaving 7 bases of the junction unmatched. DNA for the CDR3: TGTGCCAGCAGTTTGAGGACTAGCTCGGGCGAGCAGTACTTC. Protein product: CASSLRTSSGEQYF.

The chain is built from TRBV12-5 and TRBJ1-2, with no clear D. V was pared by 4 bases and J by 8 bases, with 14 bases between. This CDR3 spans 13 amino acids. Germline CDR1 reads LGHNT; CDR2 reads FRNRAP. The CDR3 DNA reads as TGTGCTAGTGGTTCCGACATGATTAAGGGCTACACCTTC. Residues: CASGSDMIKGYTF.